Sequencing of this T cell receptor beta chain was carried out in a study of blood T cells in healthy people across ages. This clonotype was seen repeatedly, ten times or more. The second PCR ran about 6 to 12 cycles with a sample-barcoded 5' primer and J-beta primers. TCRdb independently ran MiXCR on the 5' RACE reads; one entry per CDR3 protein. The profile shows some 1,500,000 distinct CDR3 sequences, about 42% of them singletons. The CDR3 spans 14 residues. V trimming: 5 bases; J trimming: 5 bases; junction bases outside the gene matches: 6. J is TRBJ1-5 and V is TRBV12-3 or TRBV12-4, with 7 bases aligning to TRBD1. Sequencing input: blood. The sequence was obtained from a woman aged 18-29 years in good health. In DNA, the CDR3 is TGTGCCAGCAGTGACAGGGATCTTCATCAGCCCCAGCATTTT. It codes for CASSDRDLHQPQHF.